The 21 T cell receptor beta chains below were found in one sample sequenced in a study of cytomegalovirus exposure and HLA in healthy donors. PCR involved 60 Vbeta and 13 Jbeta primers. The assay was immunoSEQ multiplex PCR, and TCRdb's table has in-frame clones only and misses some. The sample has about 180,000 clones, over 75% seen once. Sequenced sample: PBMCs. These TCRs come from a woman aged 25 to 39 in good health and CMV-seronegative.

The chain has TRBV30 and TRBJ1-1; 8 positions match TRBD1. V lost 5 bases and J lost 5; bases outside the gene matches: 4. The CDR3 is 12 amino acids. Germline CDR1 and CDR2: GTSNPN and SVGIG (reference sequence). This CDR3 is CAWGTGGTEAFF. The CDR3 DNA sequence: TGTGCCTGGGGGACAGGCGGGACTGAAGCTTTCTTT.

The chain recombines TRBV19 with TRBJ2-7, with a possible D match to TRBD2 (5 bases). Trimming cost V 1 base and J 3 bases, with 10 bases left between them. This CDR3 comprises 14 residues. The V gene's germline CDR1 is LNHDA and CDR2 SQIVND (reference sequence). The CDR3 coding sequence is TGTGCCAGTAGTATAGGTGGGAGCAGCTACGAGCAGTACTTC. This sequence encodes CASSIGGSSYEQYF.

J is TRBJ1-2 and V is TRBV5-1; D perhaps matches TRBD1 (6 bases). This CDR3 spans 15 amino acids. The V end was cut by 2 bases, the J end by 0 bases, with 11 bases between. Germline loops: CDR1 SGHRS, CDR2 YFSETQ. DNA of the CDR3: TGCGCCAGCAGCTTAACAGGGCCCCCTAACTATGGCTACACCTTC. This gives the protein CASSLTGPPNYGYTF.

The chain employs TRBV5-1 and TRBJ2-3, with 9 nucleotides matching TRBD2. J was trimmed by 3 bases and V by 8 bases; bases with no gene match: 1. The CDR3 is 12 residues long. Germline V CDR1 and CDR2: SGHRS, YFSETQ. The DNA for the CDR3 is TGCGCCAGTACTAGCGGGACAGATACGCAGTATTTT. Translating gives CASTSGTDTQYF.

The genes are TRBV4-1 and TRBJ2-7; no clear D. This CDR3 is built from 14 residues. CDR1 is MGHRA and CDR2 is YSYEKL in the germline V gene. Trimming left V 0 bases short and J 3 bases short, with 9 bases between. In nucleotides, the CDR3 is TGCGCCAGCAGCCAAGATTCGCTAGGCTACGAGCAGTACTTC. This sequence encodes CASSQDSLGYEQYF.

The V call is TRBV7-9, the J call TRBJ2-5; TRBD2 matches 8 bases. V lost 1 base to trimming and J lost 4 bases; unmatched junction nucleotides: 8. Per germline, CDR1 SEHNR and CDR2 FQNEAQ (reference sequence). The CDR3 totals 16 residues. The CDR3: CASSLGDGGAPETQYF. CDR3 sequence (DNA): TGTGCCAGCAGCTTAGGAGACGGGGGGGCCCCAGAGACCCAGTACTTC.

V gene TRBV5-1 combines with J gene TRBJ1-1, with D perhaps matching TRBD1 (5 bases). Trimming removed 4 bases from V and 2 bases from J, with 12 bases in between. The CDR3 extends over 14 amino acids. CDR1 and CDR2 (germline): SGHRS, YFSETQ. The chain's CDR3 is CASSVGDSNTEAFF. The CDR3, as DNA: TGCGCCAGCAGCGTGGGAGACAGCAACACTGAAGCTTTCTTT.

This chain joins TRBV30 and TRBJ1-4; 10 bases map to TRBD1. The germline CDR1 and CDR2 sequences are GTSNPN and SVGIG (reference sequence). Trimming cost V 1 base and J 8 bases; bases outside gene matches: 7. This CDR3 comprises 15 residues. CDR3 region: CAWSGGQGSVEKLFF. CDR3 bases: TGTGCCTGGAGTGGGGGACAGGGGTCTGTGGAAAAACTGTTTTTT.

V gene TRBV28 combines with J gene TRBJ1-2, with TRBD1 matching over 8 bases. The V and J ends lost 5 bases and 4 bases, in that order; junction bases with no gene match: 3. This CDR3 is 13 amino acids long. Germline CDR1 is MDHEN and CDR2 is SYDVKM. The CDR3 protein is CASSHGQGYGYTF. The DNA of the CDR3 is TGTGCCAGCAGTCATGGACAGGGCTATGGCTACACCTTC.

Turning to this clone: Other DNA sequences in this specimen translate into the identical CDR3. The V call is TRBV18, the J call TRBJ2-7, with 9 bases that match TRBD1. After removal of 5 bases from V and 3 bases from J, the junction contained 2 bases not matched to a gene. The CDR3 spans 13 residues. Germline CDR1 and CDR2: KGHSH and LQKENI. The CDR3 region has the DNA TGTGCCAGCTCAAGGGACAGGGACTACGAGCAGTACTTC. It is translated as CASSRDRDYEQYF.

J is TRBJ2-3 and V is TRBV5-6, with 12 nucleotides matching TRBD2. V dropped 4 bases and J dropped 8; count of bases not matched to a gene: 8. CDR1 is SGHDT and CDR2 is YYEEEE in the germline V gene. This CDR3 has 15 residues. The CDR3 sequence: CASSLLAGGPGTQYF. The DNA of the CDR3 is TGTGCCAGCAGCCTCCTAGCGGGGGGGCCTGGTACGCAGTATTTT.

This clone has only one observation. This chain links TRBV19 with TRBJ1-3; the match to TRBD1 covers 9 bases. The V segment lost 4 bases and the J segment 3 bases; nucleotides outside the gene matches: 4. The CDR3 contains 15 residues. Germline-derived CDR1 and CDR2 are LNHDA and SQIVND (reference sequence). CDR3 residues: CASSKQGANGNTIYF. CDR3 DNA: TGTGCCAGTAGTAAACAGGGGGCTAATGGAAACACCATATATTTT.

The V gene is TRBV18, the J gene TRBJ1-1, with 8 bases aligning to TRBD1. The CDR3 runs to 15 residues. The V and J ends lost 3 bases and 0 bases, in that order; junction bases with no gene match: 3. The germline V gene encodes CDR1 KGHSH and CDR2 LQKENI. The CDR3 coding sequence is TGTGCCAGCTCACCCCAGACAGGGGTGAACACTGAAGCTTTCTTT. Amino acid sequence: CASSPQTGVNTEAFF.

The CDR3 protein is CASSSTAFYGYTF. As DNA, the CDR3 is TGTGCCAGCAGCTCGACAGCATTCTATGGCTACACCTTC. The V call is TRBV7-2, the J call TRBJ1-2; perhaps TRBD1 as D (5 bases). Germline assignment: CDR1 SGHTA and CDR2 FQGNSA. The CDR3 sequence is 13 residues long. With 4 bases removed from V and 4 bases from J, the gap between germline ends came to 10 bases. Full variable domain (remainder filled in from reference TRBV7-2 and TRBJ1-2): GAGVSQSPSNKVTEKGKDVELRCDPISGHTALYWYRQSLGQGLEFLIYFQGNSAPDKSGLPSDRFSAERTGGSVSTLTIQRTQQEDSAVYLCASSSTAFYGYTFGSGTRLTVV.

This clone appeared a single time. In DNA form, the CDR3 reads TGTGCCAGCAGCGTTCGACAGGGAGAGTCACCCCTCCACTTT. It translates to CASSVRQGESPLHF. The rearrangement links TRBV9 to TRBJ1-6, with 7 bases matching TRBD1. With V trimmed by 2 bases and J by 10 bases, 6 bases remained unmatched. The CDR3 sequence is 14 residues long. Per germline, CDR1 SGDLS and CDR2 YYNGEE.

V and J are TRBV5-1 and TRBJ1-6; D is unclear. Germline V gene data show CDR1 as SGHRS and CDR2 as YFSETQ. The germline V and J ends were trimmed by 5 bases and 17 bases, with 20 bases remaining between them. The CDR3 totals 13 residues. CDR3 amino acids: CASSLDSDRYFHF. In nucleotides, the CDR3 is TGCGCCAGCAGTTTAGACTCCGACCGGTACTTCCACTTT. Full variable domain (remainder filled in from reference TRBV5-1 and TRBJ1-6): KAGVTQTPRYLIKTRGQQVTLSCSPISGHRSVSWYQQTPGQGLQFLFEYFSETQRNKGNFPGRFSGRQFSNSRSEMNVSTLELGDSALYLCASSLDSDRYFHFGNGTRLTVT.

The V call is TRBV19, the J call TRBJ2-1, with 9 nucleotides matching TRBD1. The germline gives CDR1 LNHDA, CDR2 SQIVND (reference sequence). Trimming at V came to 6 bases and at J to 8 bases, leaving 8 bases not matched to a gene. There are 14 residues in the CDR3. The CDR3 DNA reads TGTGCCAGTAGGACCGGGACAGGGAGGCATGAGCAGTTCTTC. Encoded protein: CASRTGTGRHEQFF.

This clone was observed once. The CDR3 coding sequence is TGTGCCAGCAGCCCCACCGGGACTTACTACGAGCAGTACTTC. Its translation: CASSPTGTYYEQYF. The V and J genes are TRBV7-9 and TRBJ2-7; D might be TRBD2 (6 bases). CDR3 length equals 14 residues. V was cut by 5 bases and J by 3 bases, with 14 bases left in between. Germline values: CDR1 SEHNR, CDR2 FQNEAQ (reference sequence). The variable domain in full, completed from reference TRBV7-9 and TRBJ2-7, reads DTGVSQNPRHKITKRGQNVTFRCDPISEHNRLYWYRQTLGQGPEFLTYFQNEAQLEKSRLLSDRFSAERPKGSFSTLEIQRTEQGDSAMYLCASSPTGTYYEQYFGPGTRLTVT.

The chain links TRBV10-1 to TRBJ2-7; no clear D. V lost 6 bases, J lost 0 bases, and 9 bases lay in between. Germline CDR1 and CDR2: WNHNN and SYGVQD (reference sequence). The CDR3 consists of 13 residues. The CDR3 nucleotides are TGCGCCAGCAGACCGGCGGACTCCTACGAGCAGTACTTC. It codes for CASRPADSYEQYF.

The chain combines TRBV30 with TRBJ1-3; D uncertain. This CDR3 is 15 amino acids long. Germline CDR1 is GTSNPN and CDR2 is SVGIG (reference sequence). The germline V and J ends were trimmed by 0 bases and 1 base, with 10 bases remaining between them. The CDR3, as DNA: TGTGCCTGGAGTGTTGGCCCGTCGTCTGGAAACACCATATATTTT. It encodes CAWSVGPSSGNTIYF.

This clone was seen a few times. The chain carries TRBV5-4 and TRBJ1-3; D remains ambiguous. V was pared by 0 bases and J by 0 bases, with 4 bases between. The CDR3 runs to 14 residues. The germline CDR1 and CDR2 sequences are SGHNT and YYREEE (reference sequence). The CDR3 nucleotides are TGTGCCAGCAGCTTGGGCAGCTCTGGAAACACCATATATTTT. This translates into CASSLGSSGNTIYF.